The next 7 T cell receptor beta chains were all read from a single sample in a study of blood T cells in healthy people across ages. It was with a sample-barcoded 5' primer and a J-beta primer mix that a second PCR of about 7 to 12 cycles was run. TCRdb recomputed calls from the 5' RACE reads with MiXCR, one row per CDR3 protein. The data contain 650,000 to 800,000 distinct CDR3 sequences, 40% to 50% of them seen just once; the ten biggest clones take up about 21%. Material: blood. The receptor set was obtained from a man in his 60s in good health.

CDR3 protein: CASILTRTDTQYF. CDR3 bases: TGTGCCAGCATTTTGACACGCACAGATACGCAGTATTTT. This rearrangement joins TRBV2 to TRBJ2-3, with unresolved D. The CDR3 totals 13 residues. V was trimmed by 7 bases and J by 1 base, leaving 9 bases between them. CDR1 and CDR2 from the germline V gene are SNHLY and FYNNEI. The full variable domain, rest sourced from reference TRBV2 and TRBJ2-3, is EPEVTQTPSHQVTQMGQEVILRCVPISNHLYFYWYRQILGQKVEFLVSFYNNEISEKSEIFDDQFSVERPDGSNFTLKIRSTKLEDSAMYFCASILTRTDTQYFGPGTRLTVL.

There are many counts of this clonotype. The gene calls are TRBV29-1 and TRBJ2-1; possible D gene TRBD2, 5 bases. Per germline, CDR1 SQVTM and CDR2 ANQGSEA. The CDR3 loop spans 12 amino acids. V shed 6 bases and J shed 6 bases, with 12 bases lying between them. The DNA of the CDR3 is TGCAGCGTCGATGACGGACTCAATGAGCAGTTCTTC. Residues: CSVDDGLNEQFF.

CDR3 sequence: CASSRVTGGVETQYF. The CDR3 DNA is TGTGCCAGCAGCCGCGTAACGGGGGGCGTCGAGACCCAGTACTTC. The chain has TRBV11-2 and TRBJ2-5, with D maybe TRBD2 (7 bases). The germline V gene encodes CDR1 SGHAT and CDR2 FQNNGV. Trimming pared 5 bases from V and 5 bases from J, leaving 18 bases between. The CDR3 loop spans 15 amino acids.

The chain employs TRBV20-1 and TRBJ1-2; TRBD1 aligns across 7 bases. CDR3 size: 12 residues. Germline CDR1 DFQATT, CDR2 SNEGSKA (reference sequence). CDR3 nucleotides: TGCAGGGCCTCAGGGGGGGCGGGGGGCTACACCTTC. Translating gives CRASGGAGGYTF.

As concerns this clonotype: The junction shows a germline mismatch at one end, possibly a read error. The rearrangement links TRBV7-2 to TRBJ2-3; a weak D match, TRBD1 (5 bases). Germline V gene data show CDR1 as SGHTA and CDR2 as FQGNSA. The CDR3 runs to 16 residues. The CDR3 here is CASSFDRAYSTDMQYF. As DNA, the CDR3 is TGTGCCAGCAGCTTCGACAGAGCCTATAGCACAGATATGCAGTATTTT.

The chain uses TRBV6-7 and TRBJ1-4, with no clear D. TRBV6-7 falls under the ORF class, with uncertain function. Trimming left V 7 bases short and J 3 bases short, with 15 bases between. This CDR3 has 15 amino acids. CDR3 nucleotide sequence: TGTGCCAGCAAGACACGACCTTCGGCTAATGAAAAACTGTTTTTT. Translated, it gives CASKTRPSANEKLFF.

The rearrangement joins TRBV10-3 to TRBJ2-3; 13 bases map to TRBD2. Germline values: CDR1 ENHRY, CDR2 SYGVKD. V lost 2 bases to trimming and J lost 4 bases; unmatched junction nucleotides: 9. The CDR3 sequence is 18 residues long. The CDR3 here is CAISEAGTSGTSADTQYF. The CDR3 DNA reads TGTGCCATCAGTGAGGCCGGGACTAGCGGGACTAGCGCAGATACGCAGTATTTT.